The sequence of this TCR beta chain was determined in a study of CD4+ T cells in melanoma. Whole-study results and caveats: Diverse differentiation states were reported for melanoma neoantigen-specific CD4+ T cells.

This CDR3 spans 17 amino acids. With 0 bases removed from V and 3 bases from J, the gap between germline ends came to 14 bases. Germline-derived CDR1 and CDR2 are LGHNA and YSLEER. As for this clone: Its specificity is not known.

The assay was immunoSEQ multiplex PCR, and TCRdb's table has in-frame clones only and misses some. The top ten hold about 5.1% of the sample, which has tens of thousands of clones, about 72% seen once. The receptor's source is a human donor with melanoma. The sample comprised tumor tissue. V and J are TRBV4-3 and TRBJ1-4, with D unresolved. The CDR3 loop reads CASSQDKLILSNEKLFF. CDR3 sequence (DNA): TGCGCCAGCAGCCAAGATAAGTTGATCCTGTCTAATGAAAAACTGTTTTTT.